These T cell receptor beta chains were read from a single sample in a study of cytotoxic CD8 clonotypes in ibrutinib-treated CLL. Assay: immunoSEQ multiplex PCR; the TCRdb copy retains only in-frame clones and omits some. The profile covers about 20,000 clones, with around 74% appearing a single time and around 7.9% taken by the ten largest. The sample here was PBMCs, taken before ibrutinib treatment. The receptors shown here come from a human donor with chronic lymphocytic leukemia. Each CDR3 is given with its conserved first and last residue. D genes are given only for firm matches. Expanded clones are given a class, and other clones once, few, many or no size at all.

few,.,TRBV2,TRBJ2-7,CASRDRIYEQYF,TGTGCCAGCAGGGACAGAATCTACGAGCAGTACTTC
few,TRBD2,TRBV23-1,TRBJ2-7,CASYGGPNALAGYEQYF,TGCGCCAGCTACGGGGGCCCTAATGCACTAGCGGGCTACGAGCAGTACTTC
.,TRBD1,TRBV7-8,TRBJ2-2,CASSSTGGYAGELFF,TGTGCCAGCAGCTCCACAGGGGGCTACGCCGGGGAGCTGTTTTTT
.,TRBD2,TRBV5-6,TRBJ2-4,CASNMVGGRPENIQYF,TGTGCCAGCAACATGGTGGGCGGGAGGCCGGAAAACATTCAGTACTTC
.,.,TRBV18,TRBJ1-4,CASSPPGTAEKLFF,TGTGCCAGCTCACCACCGGGGACCGCCGAAAAACTGTTTTTT
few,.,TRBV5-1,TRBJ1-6,CASSLARTVDSPLHF,TGCGCCAGCAGCTTGGCTCGGACAGTCGATTCACCCCTCCACTTT
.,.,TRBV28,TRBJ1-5,CASSLAVSNQPQHF,TGTGCCAGCAGTTTAGCGGTTAGCAATCAGCCCCAGCATTTT
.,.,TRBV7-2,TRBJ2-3,CASSLYTDTQYF,TGTGCCAGCAGCTTGTACACAGATACGCAGTATTTT
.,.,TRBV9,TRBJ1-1,CASSAGDGYTEAFF,TGTGCCAGCAGCGCCGGGGACGGTTACACTGAAGCTTTCTTT
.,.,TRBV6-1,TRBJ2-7,CASHRGGYYEQYF,TGTGCCAGCCACAGGGGAGGGTACTACGAGCAGTACTTC
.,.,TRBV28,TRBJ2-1,CASRLLSGQPYNEQFF,TGTGCCAGCAGATTGCTTTCAGGTCAGCCCTACAATGAGCAGTTCTTC
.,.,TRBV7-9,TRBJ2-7,CASSPGTALSYEQYF,TGTGCCAGCAGCCCGGGGACGGCCTTGTCCTACGAGCAGTACTTC
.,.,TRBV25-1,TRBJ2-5,CASSGSSVETQYF,TGTGCCAGCAGTGGTTCATCGGTAGAGACCCAGTACTTC
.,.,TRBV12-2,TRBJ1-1,CASRYDRNTEAFF,TGTGCAAGTCGCTATGACAGGAACACTGAAGCTTTCTTT
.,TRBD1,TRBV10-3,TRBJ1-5,CASRKSGGTGDQPQHF,TGTGCCAGCAGAAAAAGTGGAGGGACAGGGGATCAGCCCCAGCATTTT
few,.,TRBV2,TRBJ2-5,CASSDYGLEETQYF,TGTGCCAGCAGTGATTACGGGCTAGAAGAGACCCAGTACTTC
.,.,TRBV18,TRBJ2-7,CASSPGDDEQYF,TGTGCCAGCTCACCCGGGGACGACGAGCAGTACTTC
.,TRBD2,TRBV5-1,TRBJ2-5,CASSPMGGGGLRETQYF,TGCGCCAGCAGCCCCATGGGCGGGGGGGGCCTGCGAGAGACCCAGTACTTC
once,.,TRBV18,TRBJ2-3,CASSLYDTDTQYF,TGTGCCAGCTCACTTTACGACACAGATACGCAGTATTTT
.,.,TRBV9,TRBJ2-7,CASSVRVSSYEQYF,TGTGCCAGCAGCGTTCGGGTAAGCTCCTACGAGCAGTACTTC
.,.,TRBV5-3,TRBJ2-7,CARSLIGRDYEQYF,TGTGCCAGAAGCTTGATCGGGAGAGACTACGAGCAGTACTTC
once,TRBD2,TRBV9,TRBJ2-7,CASSPPGLAGGGEQYF,TGTGCCAGCAGCCCTCCCGGGCTAGCGGGAGGTGGTGAGCAGTACTTC
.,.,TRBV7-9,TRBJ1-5,CASSLEGASNQPQHF,TGTGCCAGCAGCTTAGAGGGAGCGAGCAATCAGCCCCAGCATTTT
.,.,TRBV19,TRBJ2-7,CASRRQPMPPYEQYF,TGTGCCAGTAGACGACAGCCCATGCCTCCCTACGAGCAGTACTTC
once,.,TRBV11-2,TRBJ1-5,CASNRAISSNQPQHF,TGTGCCAGCAACCGGGCGATCTCGAGCAATCAGCCCCAGCATTTT
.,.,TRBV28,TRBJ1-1,CASTPQGNTEAFF,TGTGCCAGCACCCCCCAGGGGAACACTGAAGCTTTCTTT
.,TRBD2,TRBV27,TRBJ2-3,CASSTLAGGRTDTQYF,TGTGCCAGCAGTACCTTAGCGGGAGGGCGGACAGATACGCAGTATTTT
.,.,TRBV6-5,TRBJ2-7,CASSYLAGAVSEQYF,TGTGCCAGCAGTTACCTGGCAGGGGCCGTCTCCGAGCAGTACTTC
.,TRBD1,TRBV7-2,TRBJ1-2,CASSLGSGGNYGYTF,TGTGCCAGCAGCTTAGGTTCAGGGGGCAACTATGGCTACACCTTC
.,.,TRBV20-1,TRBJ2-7,CSARARAEQYF,TGCAGTGCTAGAGCCAGGGCCGAGCAGTACTTC
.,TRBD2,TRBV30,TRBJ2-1,CAWSTRTSGVSYNEQFF,TGTGCCTGGAGCACACGGACTAGCGGGGTCTCCTACAATGAGCAGTTCTTC
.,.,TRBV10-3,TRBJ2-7,CAISGGLPSSYEQYF,TGTGCCATCAGTGGGGGACTCCCGAGCTCCTACGAGCAGTACTTC
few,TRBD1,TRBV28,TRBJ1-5,CATAGQRNQPQHF,TGTGCCACCGCGGGACAGCGCAATCAGCCCCAGCATTTT
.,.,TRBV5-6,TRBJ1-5,CASSLSGVQQPQHF,TGTGCCAGCAGCTTGTCAGGGGTCCAACAGCCCCAGCATTTT
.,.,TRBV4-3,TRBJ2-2,CASSQVVAANTGELFF,TGCGCCAGCAGCCAAGTCGTAGCGGCTAACACCGGGGAGCTGTTTTTT
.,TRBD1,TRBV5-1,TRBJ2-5,CASSGQGETQYF,TGCGCCAGCTCCGGACAGGGGGAGACCCAGTACTTC
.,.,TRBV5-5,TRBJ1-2,CASSSNYGYTF,TGTGCCAGCAGCTCCAACTATGGCTACACCTTC
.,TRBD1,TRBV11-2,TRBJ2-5,CASSPDRGPETQYF,TGTGCCAGCAGCCCGGACAGGGGGCCTGAGACCCAGTACTTC
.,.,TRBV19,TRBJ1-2,CASRPQGNYGYTF,TGTGCCAGTAGGCCACAGGGTAACTATGGCTACACCTTC
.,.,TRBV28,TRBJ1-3,CASTLRSSGNTIYF,TGTGCCAGCACCCTAAGGAGTTCTGGAAACACCATATATTTT
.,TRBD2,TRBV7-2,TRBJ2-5,CASSFTSGGGETQYF,TGTGCCAGCAGCTTTACTAGCGGGGGTGGAGAGACCCAGTACTTC
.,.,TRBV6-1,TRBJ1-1,CASSEGGMAEAFF,TGTGCCAGCAGTGAAGGAGGGATGGCTGAAGCTTTCTTT
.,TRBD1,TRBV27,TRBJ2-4,CASRGQGATKNIQYF,TGTGCCAGCAGAGGACAGGGGGCGACCAAAAACATTCAGTACTTC
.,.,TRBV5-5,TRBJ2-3,CASSLAGDTQYF,TGTGCCAGCAGCTTGGCGGGAGATACGCAGTATTTT
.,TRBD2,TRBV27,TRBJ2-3,CASGLAGGPGTQYF,TGTGCCAGTGGACTAGCGGGGGGGCCCGGTACGCAGTATTTT
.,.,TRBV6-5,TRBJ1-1,CASQTGIGLNTEAFF,TGTGCCAGCCAAACAGGGATTGGACTGAACACTGAAGCTTTCTTT
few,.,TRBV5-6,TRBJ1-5,CASSLSTEVFSNQPQHF,TGTGCCAGCAGTCTCTCGACAGAGGTTTTTAGCAATCAGCCCCAGCATTTT
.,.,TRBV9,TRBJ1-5,CASSATGTPNQPQHF,TGTGCCAGCAGCGCGACCGGGACCCCCAATCAGCCCCAGCATTTT
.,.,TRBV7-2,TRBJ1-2,CASSLSGTNYGYTF,TGTGCCAGCAGCTTGTCGGGAACTAACTATGGCTACACCTTC
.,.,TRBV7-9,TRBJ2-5,CASSPSGQETQYF,TGTGCCAGCAGCCCGTCGGGACAAGAGACCCAGTACTTC
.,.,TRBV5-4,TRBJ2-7,CASKYQGAYEQYF,TGTGCCAGCAAGTATCAGGGTGCCTACGAGCAGTACTTC
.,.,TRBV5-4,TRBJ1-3,CASSSGRHKSSGNTIYF,TGTGCCAGCAGCTCCGGAAGGCACAAGAGCTCTGGAAACACCATATATTTT
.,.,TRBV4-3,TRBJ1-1,CASSQDRRGGGGTEAFF,TGCGCCAGCAGCCAAGACCGACGTGGGGGGGGTGGCACTGAAGCTTTCTTT
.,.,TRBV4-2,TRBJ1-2,CASSQDLNNYGYTF,TGTGCCAGCAGCCAAGATCTCAATAACTATGGCTACACCTTC